These T cell receptor beta chains were read from a single sample in a study of STAT3 mutations in large granular lymphocyte leukemia. Produced via immunoSEQ multiplex PCR; TCRdb's table is partial and in-frame only. The table shows about 12,000 clones, with roughly 76% occurring only once. The sample consisted of peripheral blood mononuclear cells. The receptors were gathered from a man in his fifties or sixties with T-cell large granular lymphocyte leukemia. Some clones in this sample may be carry-over from other donors' samples. CDR3s include the opening cysteine and the closing phenylalanine or tryptophan. A D gene is named only where the DNA matches it firmly. For some rows the clone size is stated as once, few or many, or as a class when expanded; others skip it.

>TRBJ1-2|14|TRBD1|TRBV28|NA
TGTGCCAGCAGTTTATTTCGGGACAGGGATGGCTACACCTTC
CASSLFRDRDGYTF
>TRBJ1-2|15|TRBD1|TRBV6-1|NA
TGTGCCAGCAGTGAAGCCGGGACAGGGGCCTATGGCTACACCTTC
CASSEAGTGAYGYTF
>TRBJ2-3|17|TRBD2|TRBV27|NA
TGTGCCAGCAGTCCTCGGACTAGCGGGAGAACCACAGATACGCAGTATTTT
CASSPRTSGRTTDTQYF
>TRBJ2-1|16|NA|TRBV29-1|NA
TGCAGCGTTGAAGGTGTGCTGGCGAGCTCCTACAATGAGCAGTTCTTC
CSVEGVLASSYNEQFF
>TRBJ1-1|14|NA|TRBV2|medium-sized
TGTGCCAGCAGTGACGGGGGCAAGGACACTGAAGCTTTCTTT
CASSDGGKDTEAFF
>TRBJ1-1|13|NA|TRBV25-1|NA
TGTGCCAGCAGTGGTTCAAGGGACACTGAAGCTTTCTTT
CASSGSRDTEAFF
>TRBJ2-5|12|NA|TRBV11-3|NA
TGTGCCAGCAGGGGAAACCAAGAGACCCAGTACTTC
CASRGNQETQYF
>TRBJ2-3|12|NA|TRBV4-1|NA
TGCGCCAGCAGCCAAGTGATCGATACGCAGTATTTT
CASSQVIDTQYF
>TRBJ2-1|14|NA|TRBV5-6|NA
TGTGCCAGCAGCTCCCTCGGGGATTACAATGAGCAGTTCTTC
CASSSLGDYNEQFF
>TRBJ1-2|13|NA|TRBV19|NA
TGTGCCAGTAGTATAGGGCAGGGACGAAACTACACCTTC
CASSIGQGRNYTF
>TRBJ2-5|14|NA|TRBV19|few
TGTGCCAGTAGTATTAGGTACAGCGAACAGACCCAGTACTTC
CASSIRYSEQTQYF
>TRBJ1-1|11|NA|TRBV28|NA
TGTGCCAGCGGCAGCAACACTGAAGCTTTCTTT
CASGSNTEAFF
>TRBJ2-4|15|NA|TRBV2|NA
TGTGCCAGCAGTGTATCCTCATACACGAGAAACATTCAGTACTTC
CASSVSSYTRNIQYF
>TRBJ1-2|16|TRBD1|TRBV19|few
TGTGCCAGTACCGCCTATCCAACAGGGGGTAACTATGGCTACACCTTC
CASTAYPTGGNYGYTF
>TRBJ2-5|16|NA|TRBV14|NA
TGTGCCAGCAGCCAAGCGCGGGGATGGGGTCAAGAGACCCAGTACTTC
CASSQARGWGQETQYF
>TRBJ2-3|16|TRBD2|TRBV2|NA
TGTGCCAGCAGGGACGCGGGAGGGGATCTGATAGGGACGCAGTATTTT
CASRDAGGDLIGTQYF
>TRBJ2-2|16|NA|TRBV11-3|NA
TGTGCCAGCAGCCCTCGGGGGTTCGCGAACACCGGGGAGCTGTTTTTT
CASSPRGFANTGELFF
>TRBJ2-7|14|TRBD1|TRBV5-1|NA
TGCGCCAGCAGCCCCCCGGGACAGGGTAACGAGCAGTACTTC
CASSPPGQGNEQYF
>TRBJ1-4|14|NA|TRBV19|NA
TGTGCCAGTAGCGATCAGGGAATAAATGAAAAACTGTTTTTT
CASSDQGINEKLFF
>TRBJ2-4|14|NA|TRBV28|NA
TGTGCCAGCAGGTTAGGGTCAAGCAAAAACATTCAGTACTTC
CASRLGSSKNIQYF